These 9 T cell receptor beta chains were sequenced from one sample in a study of cytomegalovirus exposure and HLA in healthy donors. The PCR contained 60 Vbeta and 13 Jbeta primers. Sequencing was performed with immunoSEQ multiplex PCR; in TCRdb, only in-frame clones are kept and a portion is missing. The profile shows over 140,000 clones, almost 85% of them singletons. The sequenced sample was PBMCs. Every receptor here comes from a man aged 25-45 years in good health and CMV-seropositive.

The chain uses TRBV5-1 and TRBJ2-7; TRBD2 matches 8 bases. CDR1 is SGHRS, CDR2 YFSETQ, per germline. This CDR3 spans 15 amino acids. The V segment lost 2 bases and the J segment 3 bases; nucleotides outside the gene matches: 7. Here the CDR3 DNA reads TGCGCCAGCAGCTTTGCTACTAGCGGCCACTACGAGCAGTACTTC. Its protein product is CASSFATSGHYEQYF.

The V gene is TRBV7-3, the J gene TRBJ2-3; the D gene is possibly TRBD1 (5 bases). V lost 0 bases to trimming and J lost 5 bases, with 9 bases between them. The germline CDR1 and CDR2 sequences are SGHTA and FQGTGA. This CDR3 region has 14 residues. The CDR3 sequence: CASSLTTVGDTQYF. The CDR3 DNA is TGTGCCAGCAGCTTAACGACAGTTGGAGATACGCAGTATTTT.

The V call is TRBV5-6, the J call TRBJ1-4; possibly TRBD1 for D (6 bases). V was trimmed by 4 bases and J by 0 bases, leaving 13 bases between them. Germline V lookup: CDR1 SGHDT, CDR2 YYEEEE. CDR3 length: 16 amino acids. The CDR3 is CASSLSTGTTNEKLFF. CDR3 nucleotide sequence: TGTGCCAGCAGCCTGAGCACAGGGACAACTAATGAAAAACTGTTTTTT.

This clone showed up just a few times. The V call is TRBV5-6, the J call TRBJ2-7, with 8 bases identical to TRBD1. CDR1 is SGHDT, CDR2 YYEEEE, per germline. The junction had 4 bases not matched to a gene; V was cut back by 4 bases and J by 4 bases. The CDR3 totals 13 residues. The CDR3 reads CASSRQGRYEQYF. The DNA for the CDR3 is TGTGCCAGCAGCCGACAGGGGAGGTACGAGCAGTACTTC.

This clone came up once. The rearrangement joins TRBV7-6 to TRBJ1-2; 7 bases align to TRBD1. Per the germline V gene, CDR1 is SGHVS and CDR2 is FNYEAQ. The CDR3 loop spans 15 amino acids. V was clipped by 5 bases and J by 2 bases; unmatched bases: 8. The CDR3 sequence is CASSARQGSNYGYTF. The CDR3 nucleotides read TGTGCCAGCAGCGCAAGACAGGGATCGAACTATGGCTACACCTTC.

The chain has TRBV6-1 and TRBJ2-3, with D tentatively TRBD1 (6 bases). Deletions cut 1 base from V and 2 bases from J, with 13 bases between. CDR1 and CDR2 from the germline V gene are MNHNS and SASEGT. The CDR3 totals 16 residues. CDR3 region: CASSEGAGATTDTQYF. CDR3 bases: TGTGCCAGCAGTGAAGGGGCAGGGGCTACCACAGATACGCAGTATTTT.

The chain links TRBV6-4 to TRBJ2-1; 11 bases align to TRBD2. This CDR3 is built from 14 residues. The V and J ends lost 4 bases and 9 bases, in that order; junction bases with no gene match: 5. The germline gives CDR1 MRHNA, CDR2 SNTAGT. The CDR3 region is CASSATSGESEQFF. The CDR3 bases are TGTGCCAGCAGTGCGACTAGCGGGGAGAGTGAGCAGTTCTTC.

The chain employs TRBV27 and TRBJ2-7; no clear D gene. This CDR3 is 14 amino acids long. Germline CDR1 reads MNHEY; CDR2 reads SMNVEV (reference sequence). The ends were cut back, 3 bases at V and 0 bases at J, with 9 bases in the middle. CDR3 region: CASSFRGRSYEQYF. For the CDR3, the DNA is TGTGCCAGCAGTTTCCGCGGTCGCTCCTACGAGCAGTACTTC.

V usage is TRBV5-5 and J usage is TRBJ2-7; TRBD1 aligns across 10 bases. CDR3 length equals 16 residues. The J segment lost 4 bases and the V segment lost 4 bases, leaving 11 bases of the junction unmatched. Germline V gene data show CDR1 as SGHKS and CDR2 as YYEKEE (reference sequence). CDR3 coding DNA: TGTGCCAGCAGCGGTGGGACGGGACAGGGGAGGTACGAGCAGTACTTC. This gives the protein CASSGGTGQGRYEQYF.